A single sample is the source of the 26 T cell receptor beta chains below, sequenced in a study of T cells in women clearing cervical HPV infection. Clones were sequenced by immunoSEQ multiplex PCR, and TCRdb holds only the in-frame ones, with some missing. This listing includes about 46,000 clones. The sample comprised blood buffy coat. The receptors come from a woman aged 18 to 69 with a cervical HPV16 infection that either progressed to CIN3+ or cleared (not recorded which).

On this clone: The CDR3 end falls 3 residues outside the read, so it is completed with the germline J gene. The rearrangement uses TRBV7-3 and TRBJ2-3; 10 bases match TRBD1. V lost 4 bases to trimming and J lost 1 base; unmatched junction nucleotides: 5. This CDR3 contains 16 residues. Looked up from germline, CDR1 is SGHTA and CDR2 is FQGTGA. The CDR3 protein is CASSSSGTGGTDTQYF. The sequenced CDR3 bases are TGTGCCAGCAGCTCCTCCGGGACAGGGGGCACAGATACG.

As regards this clone: The read stops 3 residues short of the end of the CDR3; the missing end is completed from the germline J gene. The genes are TRBV7-6 and TRBJ1-1; weak D call: TRBD1 (5 bases). With 3 bases removed from V and 4 bases from J, the gap between germline ends came to 12 bases. Germline V gene sequence: CDR1 SGHVS, CDR2 FNYEAQ. The CDR3 contains 14 residues. CDR3 bases read: TGTGCCAGCAGCTTGGGAGGGGTGAGCACTGAA. As protein: CASSLGGVSTE. The CDR3 as a whole reads CASSLGGVSTEAFF.

Turning to this clone: Read sequence stops 3 residues before the CDR3 end, and the germline J gene provides the missing end. The rearrangement uses TRBV20-1 and TRBJ2-5, with 9 bases matching TRBD2. CDR3 size: 17 residues. V dropped 1 base and J dropped 4; count of bases not matched to a gene: 13. CDR1 is DFQATT and CDR2 is SNEGSKA in the germline V gene (reference sequence). The CDR3 loop reads CSARGLFSGSSGETQYF. Incomplete CDR3 DNA: TGCAGTGCTAGAGGTCTGTTTAGCGGGAGCTCGGGAGAGACC.

To note about this clone: The CDR3 extends 3 residues past the end of the read, so its final part is completed from the germline J gene. V gene TRBV7-9 combines with J gene TRBJ2-7; TRBD1 matches 7 bases. Germline V gives CDR1 SEHNR, CDR2 FQNEAQ (reference sequence). The V and J ends lost 2 bases and 3 bases, in that order; junction bases with no gene match: 4. CDR3 size: 14 residues. CDR3 in amino acids: CASSLKGAIYEQYF. CDR3 DNA, as far as it was read: TGTGCCAGCAGCTTAAAGGGGGCGATCTACGAG.

Concerning this clone itself: The CDR3 end is not reached by the read, which stops 3 residues before it; the germline J gene fills it in. The J gene is TRBJ2-6, the V gene TRBV10-3; possible D gene TRBD1, 5 bases. The V and J ends lost 0 bases and 4 bases respectively, with 7 bases between them. Germline CDR1 reads ENHRY; CDR2 reads SYGVKD. The CDR3 loop spans 15 amino acids. The part of the CDR3 DNA that was read is TGTGCCATCAGTGAGTCGAGGACAGGGGCCAACGTC. This encodes CAISESRTGANV. The CDR3 as a whole reads CAISESRTGANVLTF.

Notes on this clone: The observed sequence ends 3 residues before the CDR3 terminus, with the missing tail filled in from the germline J gene. V and J are TRBV7-3 and TRBJ2-3, with D perhaps matching TRBD1 (7 bases). From germline, CDR1 is SGHTA and CDR2 FQGTGA. The germline V and J ends were trimmed by 4 bases and 4 bases, with 12 bases remaining between them. This CDR3 has 14 residues. The CDR3 region is CASSSGGYADTQYF. The sequenced part of the CDR3 DNA is TGTGCCAGCAGCTCAGGGGGGTATGCAGATACG.

For this clone: Read data end 3 residues before the CDR3 end; the end is taken from the germline J gene. This chain uses TRBV30 with TRBJ2-3; TRBD2 aligns across 7 bases. Germline CDR1 and CDR2: GTSNPN and SVGIG (reference sequence). This CDR3 has 13 amino acids. V trimming: 4 bases; J trimming: 4 bases; junction bases outside the gene matches: 5. CDR3 loop: CAWTPGGADTQYF. Incomplete CDR3 DNA: TGTGCCTGGACCCCTGGGGGGGCAGATACG.

Regarding this clone: The read gets to within 3 residues of the CDR3 end, and the germline J gene fills in the rest. The genes are TRBV19 and TRBJ2-3; a weak D match, TRBD2 (6 bases). CDR3 length: 14 residues. CDR1 LNHDA and CDR2 SQIVND come from the germline V gene (reference sequence). Trimming took 7 bases from V and 0 from J, leaving 11 bases between them. CDR3 loop: CASNKRASTDTQYF. CDR3 bases read: TGTGCCAGTAATAAGCGGGCGAGCACAGATACG.

Regarding this clone: The CDR3 end lies 3 residues beyond the end of the read and is filled in from the germline J gene. The chain is built from TRBV5-1 and TRBJ2-7; 7 positions agree with TRBD1. This CDR3 is 16 amino acids long. V lost 4 bases, J lost 2 bases, and 12 bases stayed unmatched. The germline V gene has CDR1 SGHRS and CDR2 YFSETQ. The sequenced CDR3 bases are TGCGCCAGCAGCCAGACGACAGGGATGGTGACCTACGAG. Translation: CASSQTTGMVTYE. The whole CDR3 is CASSQTTGMVTYEQYF.

As concerns this clone: From the germline J gene comes the end of the CDR3, since the read stops 3 residues before it. The chain combines TRBV7-2 with TRBJ1-1; D remains unclear. This CDR3 contains 14 residues. The V gene lost 2 bases and the J gene lost 1 base, with 8 bases spanning the gap. Germline lookup yields CDR1 SGHTA and CDR2 FQGNSA. The covered CDR3 bases are TGTGCCAGCAGCTTACACCGGGGGAACACTGAA. It codes for CASSLHRGNTE. The whole CDR3 sequence reads CASSLHRGNTEAFF.

Notes on this clone: The CDR3 end is not reached by the read, which stops 3 residues before it; the germline J gene fills it in. V is TRBV7-9 and J is TRBJ2-1, with 9 positions matching TRBD1. V shed 5 bases and J 6 bases; nucleotides not matched to a gene: 5. This CDR3 region has 14 residues. The germline V gene has CDR1 SEHNR and CDR2 FQNEAQ (reference sequence). CDR3 region: CASSPRDRANEQFF. The CDR3 bases that were read are TGTGCCAGCAGCCCTCGGGACAGGGCCAATGAG.

With respect to this clone: The read terminates 3 residues ahead of where the CDR3 ends, so the germline J gene completes it. This rearrangement joins TRBV18 to TRBJ2-3; D gene unclear. V was shortened by 4 bases and J by 6 bases, with 8 bases between the two germline ends. The CDR3 sequence is 12 residues long. Germline V CDR1 and CDR2: KGHSH, LQKENI. The sequenced CDR3 bases are TGTGCCAGCTCACGTGGGCCGGATACG. It encodes CASSRGPDT. The whole CDR3 reads CASSRGPDTQYF. The variable domain in full, with the rest retrieved from reference TRBV18 and TRBJ2-3, is NAGVMQNPRHLVRRRGQEARLRCSPMKGHSHVYWYRQLPEEGLKFMVYLQKENIIDESGMPKERFSAEFPKEGPSILRIQQVVRGDSAAYFCASSRGPDTQYFGPGTRLTVL.

Regarding this clone: From the germline J gene comes the end of the CDR3, since the read stops 3 residues before it. J is TRBJ2-7 and V is TRBV30; D perhaps matches TRBD2 (6 bases). V was pared by 4 bases and J by 2 bases, with 15 bases between. CDR3 size: 14 residues. The germline V gene encodes CDR1 GTSNPN and CDR2 SVGIG (reference sequence). The CDR3 spells CAWNPSRTTYEQYF. Incomplete CDR3 DNA: TGTGCCTGGAATCCCTCGAGGACTACCTACGAG.

About this clone itself: Coverage ceases 3 residues before the CDR3 finishes, and the germline J gene fills in the end. This rearrangement joins TRBV20-1 to TRBJ2-3; the match to TRBD2 covers 11 bases. V lost 1 base to trimming and J lost 2 bases; unmatched junction nucleotides: 2. Germline V gives CDR1 DFQATT, CDR2 SNEGSKA (reference sequence). There are 15 residues in the CDR3. The DNA read from the CDR3 is TGCAGTGCTAGAGGACTAGCGGGGCCCACAGATACG. Amino acids: CSARGLAGPTDT. The whole CDR3 reads CSARGLAGPTDTQYF.

In regard to this clone: The read falls 3 residues short of the CDR3 end, and the missing part is taken from the germline J gene. The V and J genes are TRBV19 and TRBJ1-2; 7 bases are shared with TRBD1. This CDR3 comprises 13 residues. V trimming: 6 bases; J trimming: 6 bases; junction bases outside the gene matches: 7. Germline V gene sequence: CDR1 LNHDA, CDR2 SQIVND (reference sequence). The sequenced CDR3 bases are TGTGCCAGTAGGGCGACAGGGAGGGATGGC. This codes for CASRATGRDG. Given in full, the CDR3 is CASRATGRDGYTF.

A word on this clone: The DNA ends 3 residues before the CDR3 does, and the rest of the CDR3 is filled in from the germline J gene. This rearrangement joins TRBV18 to TRBJ1-4; D gene ambiguous. Deletions cut 1 base from V and 5 bases from J, with 8 bases between. The CDR3 spans 14 residues. CDR1 and CDR2 from the germline V gene are KGHSH and LQKENI. CDR3 region: CASSPQGRNEKLFF. The sequenced CDR3 bases are TGTGCCAGCTCACCACAGGGTAGGAATGAAAAA. Full variable domain (remainder filled in from reference TRBV18 and TRBJ1-4): NAGVMQNPRHLVRRRGQEARLRCSPMKGHSHVYWYRQLPEEGLKFMVYLQKENIIDESGMPKERFSAEFPKEGPSILRIQQVVRGDSAAYFCASSPQGRNEKLFFGSGTQLSVL.

Note on this clone: The CDR3 is cut off 3 residues early in the read; its end comes from the germline J gene. The chain employs TRBV30 and TRBJ2-3; TRBD2 aligns across 11 bases. CDR1 is GTSNPN, CDR2 SVGIG, per germline (reference sequence). V dropped 3 bases and J dropped 4; count of bases not matched to a gene: 9. This CDR3 comprises 16 residues. CDR3 protein: CAWSTLAGGSSDTQYF. CDR3 bases read: TGTGCCTGGAGCACTCTAGCGGGAGGATCATCAGATACG.

Note on this clone: The read gets to within 3 residues of the CDR3 end, and the germline J gene fills in the rest. The J gene is TRBJ2-2, the V gene TRBV7-9; D possibly corresponds to TRBD2 (5 bases). The CDR3 totals 13 residues. The V end lost 5 bases, the J end lost 6 bases, and 10 bases lay between the germline ends. In germline, CDR1 is SEHNR, CDR2 FQNEAQ (reference sequence). CDR3 sequence: CASSPGLPGELFF. CDR3 DNA, as far as it was read: TGTGCCAGCAGCCCCGGACTGCCCGGGGAG.

Of note for this clone: The read ends 3 residues shy of where the CDR3 ends; the end is completed using the germline J gene. The rearrangement joins TRBV30 to TRBJ1-2, with D maybe TRBD1 (6 bases). CDR3 length: 12 residues. V gave up 6 bases and J gave up 4 bases, with 12 bases separating them. Germline V gives CDR1 GTSNPN, CDR2 SVGIG (reference sequence). Incomplete CDR3 DNA: TGTGCCTGCATAGGGGGAGGCTATGGC. Residues: CACIGGGYG. The CDR3, in full, reads CACIGGGYGYTF.

A remark on this clone: Read data end 3 residues before the CDR3 end; the end is taken from the germline J gene. The chain is built from TRBV7-6 and TRBJ2-7; D ambiguous. Germline V lookup: CDR1 SGHVS, CDR2 FNYEAQ. Trimming shortened V by 5 bases and J by 0 bases, and 11 bases separated the two germline ends. The CDR3 is made up of 14 amino acids. CDR3 DNA, as far as it was read: TGTGCCAGCAGCCAAGCGATTAGCTCCTACGAG. Protein: CASSQAISSYE. The CDR3 in its entirety is CASSQAISSYEQYF. The complete variable domain, with remaining parts taken from reference TRBV7-6 and TRBJ2-7, reads GAGVSQSPRYKVTKRGQDVALRCDPISGHVSLYWYRQALGQGPEFLTYFNYEAQQDKSGLPNDRFSAERPEGSISTLTIQRTEQRDSAMYRCASSQAISSYEQYFGPGTRLTVT.

A word on this clone: Coverage ceases 3 residues before the CDR3 finishes, and the germline J gene fills in the end. The chain is built from TRBV6-2 or TRBV6-3 and TRBJ1-2, with no clear D. Germline loops: CDR1 MNHEY, CDR2 SVGEGT. This CDR3 contains 15 residues. CDR3 loop: CASSSGAGVLDTYTF. CDR3 DNA, as far as it was read: TGTGCCAGCAGTTCAGGAGCGGGAGTTCTGGATACC.

To note about this clone: With the read ending 3 residues before the CDR3 end, the germline J gene is used to fill in that end. The chain is built from TRBV7-2 and TRBJ2-3, with D tentatively TRBD1 (6 bases). Germline V gene sequence: CDR1 SGHTA, CDR2 FQGNSA. The length of the CDR3 is 15 residues. CDR3 DNA (partial): TGTGCCAGCAGCTCACCAGGGGAAGAAGGCCAGCCG. Translated, it gives CASSSPGEEGQP. The whole CDR3 protein is CASSSPGEEGQPQYF. Looking up the rest from reference TRBV7-2 and TRBJ2-3 gives the full variable domain: GAGVSQSPSNKVTEKGKDVELRCDPISGHTALYWYRQSLGQGLEFLIYFQGNSAPDKSGLPSDRFSAERTGGSVSTLTIQRTQQEDSAVYLCASSSPGEEGQPQYFGPGTRLTVL.

As regards this clone: The read is 3 residues too short to cover the CDR3 end, so that end is filled in from the germline J gene. The V and J genes are TRBV11-1 and TRBJ2-5; 9 nucleotides line up with TRBD2. The CDR3 consists of 14 residues. With 6 bases clipped from V and 3 bases from J, the junction kept 5 bases outside the gene matches. The germline gives CDR1 SGHAT, CDR2 FQDESV (reference sequence). Incomplete CDR3 DNA: TGTGCCAGCAGTCGAGGACTAGCGAAAGAGACC. Protein product: CASSRGLAKET. The full-length CDR3 reads as CASSRGLAKETQYF.

For this clone: The read is 3 residues too short to cover the CDR3 end, so that end is filled in from the germline J gene. The chain links TRBV2 to TRBJ2-7; no clear D gene. This CDR3 comprises 11 residues. In germline, CDR1 is SNHLY, CDR2 FYNNEI. Trimming pared 4 bases from V and 2 bases from J, leaving 3 bases between. The CDR3 spells CASSATYEQYF. CDR3 DNA, as far as it was read: TGTGCCAGCAGTGCCACCTACGAG.

For this clone: The read terminates 3 residues ahead of where the CDR3 ends, so the germline J gene completes it. This chain links TRBV18 with TRBJ2-7; D remains unclear. The germline V and J ends were trimmed by 0 bases and 3 bases, with 18 bases remaining between them. The CDR3 spans 17 residues. Germline V lookup: CDR1 KGHSH, CDR2 LQKENI. CDR3 sequence: CASSPPERGQVLYEQYF. The sequenced part of the CDR3 DNA is TGTGCCAGCTCACCACCGGAAAGAGGTCAGGTACTCTACGAG.

Points on this clone: The CDR3 end lies 3 residues beyond the end of the read and is filled in from the germline J gene. The rearrangement uses TRBV5-1 and TRBJ2-1, with no clear D. This CDR3 comprises 16 residues. V was cut by 0 bases and J by 2 bases, with 12 bases left in between. Germline V gene lookup returns CDR1 SGHRS and CDR2 YFSETQ. The CDR3: CASSLGPPPPYNEQFF. Incomplete CDR3 DNA: TGCGCCAGCAGCTTGGGGCCTCCTCCCCCCTACAATGAG.